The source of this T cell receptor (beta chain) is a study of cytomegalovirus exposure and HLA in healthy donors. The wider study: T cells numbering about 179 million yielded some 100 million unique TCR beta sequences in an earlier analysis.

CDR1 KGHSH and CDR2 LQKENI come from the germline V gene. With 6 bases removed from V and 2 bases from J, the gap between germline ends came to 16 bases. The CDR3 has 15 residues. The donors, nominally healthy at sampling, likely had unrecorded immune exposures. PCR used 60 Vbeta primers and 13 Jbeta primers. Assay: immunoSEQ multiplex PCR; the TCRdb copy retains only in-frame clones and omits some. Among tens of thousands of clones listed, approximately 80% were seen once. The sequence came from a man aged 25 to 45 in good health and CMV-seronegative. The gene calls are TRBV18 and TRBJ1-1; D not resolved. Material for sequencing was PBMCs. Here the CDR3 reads CASSQTTETNTEAFF. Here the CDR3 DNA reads TGTGCCAGCTCCCAAACCACCGAAACTAACACTGAAGCTTTCTTT.